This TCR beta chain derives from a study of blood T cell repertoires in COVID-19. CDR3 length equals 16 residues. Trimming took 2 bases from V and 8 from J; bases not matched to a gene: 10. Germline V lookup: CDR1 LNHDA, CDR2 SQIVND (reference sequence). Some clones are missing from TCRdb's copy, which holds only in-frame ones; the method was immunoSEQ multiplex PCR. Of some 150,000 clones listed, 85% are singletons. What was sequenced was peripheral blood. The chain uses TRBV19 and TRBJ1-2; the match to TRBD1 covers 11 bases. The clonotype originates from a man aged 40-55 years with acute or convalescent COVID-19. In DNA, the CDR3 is TGTGCCAGTAGTATAAGTCTGGGACAGGGGGATCGCGGCTACACCTTC. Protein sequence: CASSISLGQGDRGYTF.